Shown below are 10 T cell receptor beta chains from a single sample sequenced in a study of blood T cell repertoires in COVID-19. Clones were sequenced by immunoSEQ multiplex PCR, and TCRdb holds only the in-frame ones, with some missing. The sample lists some 130,000 clones, 70% to 90% occurring once. Sequences were obtained from peripheral blood. Source of these receptors: a woman aged 45-65 years who had recovered from COVID-19.

J is TRBJ1-1 and V is TRBV10-3, with D perhaps matching TRBD1 (5 bases). The germline V and J ends were trimmed by 6 bases and 1 base, with 12 bases remaining between them. This CDR3 comprises 14 residues. Germline values: CDR1 ENHRY, CDR2 SYGVKD. CDR3 protein: CAISTRQTNTEAFF. The CDR3 DNA reads TGTGCCATCAGCACCCGACAGACGAACACTGAAGCTTTCTTT.

CDR3 sequence (DNA): TGCGCCAGCAGTTCCGGACGGGGGAACACTGAAGCTTTCTTT. Translating it yields CASSSGRGNTEAFF. V and J are TRBV4-1 and TRBJ1-1; D uncertain. Germline assignment: CDR1 MGHRA and CDR2 YSYEKL. V lost 6 bases and J lost 1, with 12 bases in between. The CDR3 length is 14 residues.

This clone appeared a single time. The chain employs TRBV5-1 and TRBJ1-1, with D possibly being TRBD1 (5 bases). The CDR3 covers 15 residues. V lost 2 bases and J 3 bases, leaving 14 bases between the germline ends. CDR1 is SGHRS, CDR2 YFSETQ, per germline. The CDR3 protein is CASSLVGPGYTEAFF. CDR3 in DNA: TGCGCCAGCAGCTTAGTAGGTCCAGGGTACACTGAAGCTTTCTTT.

V is TRBV3-1 (or the pseudogene TRBV3-2) and J is TRBJ1-1; no definite D call. Germline V gene data show CDR1 as LGHDT and CDR2 as YNNKEL (reference sequence). CDR3 length: 12 residues. Trimming pared 4 bases from V and 5 bases from J, leaving 8 bases between. CDR3 sequence (DNA): TGTGCCAGCAGCCCAACAGAGACTGAAGCTTTCTTT. Translating it yields CASSPTETEAFF.

V and J are TRBV18 and TRBJ1-5, with TRBD1 as a possible D gene (5 bases). CDR1 and CDR2 (germline): KGHSH, LQKENI. Trimming stripped 2 bases from V and 3 bases from J, with 11 bases between. The CDR3 consists of 15 residues. Here the CDR3 reads CASSPTVGVNQPQHF. CDR3 nucleotides: TGTGCCAGCTCACCAACCGTAGGGGTCAATCAGCCCCAGCATTTT.

The V call is TRBV5-1, the J call TRBJ2-1; 11 bases line up with TRBD2. The germline V gene has CDR1 SGHRS and CDR2 YFSETQ. The CDR3 is made up of 15 amino acids. The J segment lost 8 bases and the V segment lost 5 bases, leaving 9 bases of the junction unmatched. CDR3 nucleotides: TGCGCCAGCAGTCTAGGGCTAGCGGGGGGTTATGAGCAGTTCTTC. Protein: CASSLGLAGGYEQFF.

The chain is built from TRBV6-5 and TRBJ2-2; TRBD1 agrees at 12 bases. The V gene's germline CDR1 is MNHEY and CDR2 SVGAGI. There are 14 residues in the CDR3. Trimming at V came to 5 bases and at J to 9 bases, leaving 4 bases not matched to a gene. In DNA form, the CDR3 reads TGTGCCAGCAGTCCGGGACAGGGGGCCAGGGAGCTGTTTTTT. This gives the protein CASSPGQGARELFF.

The chain recombines TRBV18 with TRBJ2-5; D not resolved. Per the germline V gene, CDR1 is KGHSH and CDR2 is LQKENI. This CDR3 comprises 12 residues. The ends were cut back, 0 bases at V and 5 bases at J, with 4 bases in the middle. This chain's CDR3 is CASSPPSETQYF. CDR3 DNA: TGTGCCAGCTCACCACCGTCGGAGACCCAGTACTTC.

This sequence joins TRBV30 and TRBJ1-1, with D maybe TRBD1 (5 bases). The CDR3 totals 14 residues. Germline CDR1 GTSNPN, CDR2 SVGIG (reference sequence). Trimming left V 7 bases short and J 5 bases short, with 20 bases between. As DNA, the CDR3 is TGTGCCTACCGGCGGGGCAGCGTTCCAACTGAAGCTTTCTTT. Translating it yields CAYRRGSVPTEAFF.

The V gene is TRBV3-1 (or the pseudogene TRBV3-2), the J gene TRBJ2-3, with 7 bases lining up with TRBD2. CDR3 length: 16 amino acids. V shed 4 bases and J 4 bases; nucleotides not matched to a gene: 11. Looked up from germline, CDR1 is LGHDT and CDR2 is YNNKEL (reference sequence). For the CDR3, the DNA is TGTGCCAGCAGCCCCCTACTGGGCGGGGGTCCAGATACGCAGTATTTT. Translating gives CASSPLLGGGPDTQYF.